This is a list of T cell receptor beta chains from one sample in a study of cytomegalovirus exposure and HLA in healthy donors. The repertoire was sequenced with immunoSEQ multiplex PCR; TCRdb's copy has only in-frame clones and lacks some. In the table there are 140,000 to 150,000 clones, about 71% of which are singletons. The sequenced sample consisted of PBMCs. Receptors originate from a woman aged 60 to 75 in good health and CMV-seropositive. Both conserved end residues are part of each CDR3. D genes are given only for firm matches. Clone size, where shown, is once, few, many, or a class for clones that have expanded.

v_call	d_call	j_call	clone_size	cdr3_length	cdr3_aa	cdr3_nt
TRBV28	TRBD2	TRBJ2-7	-	15	CASSSTSGSSYEQYF	TGTGCCAGCAGTTCCACTAGCGGTAGCTCCTACGAGCAGTACTTC
TRBV5-4	TRBD1	TRBJ1-4	-	16	CASSPSRTGDHEKLFF	TGTGCCAGCAGCCCATCCCGGACAGGGGACCATGAAAAACTGTTTTTT
TRBV19	-	TRBJ1-1	-	13	CASSIGANTEAFF	TGTGCCAGTAGTATAGGGGCGAACACTGAAGCTTTCTTT
TRBV6-1	-	TRBJ2-7	-	14	CASMRTGDRYEQYF	TGTGCCAGCATGCGGACGGGGGATAGGTACGAGCAGTACTTC
TRBV28	-	TRBJ1-2	-	13	CASSWYGVNGYTF	TGTGCCAGCAGTTGGTACGGGGTAAATGGCTACACCTTC
TRBV7-2	TRBD2	TRBJ2-1	-	15	CASSSRGGVVYEQFF	TGTGCCAGCAGCTCCCGGGGAGGGGTGGTCTATGAGCAGTTCTTC
TRBV19	-	TRBJ1-5	-	12	CASSTLRKPQHF	TGTGCCAGTAGTACCCTCAGGAAACCCCAGCATTTT
TRBV2	-	TRBJ2-7	-	12	CASSREARIEYF	TGTGCCAGCAGTCGGGAAGCGCGGATCGAGTACTTC
TRBV28	-	TRBJ2-5	once	14	CASSLGAAVETQYF	TGTGCCAGCAGTTTAGGAGCCGCCGTGGAGACCCAGTACTTC
TRBV29-1	TRBD1	TRBJ1-2	once	13	CSVTPQGRDGYTF	TGCAGCGTTACTCCACAGGGGCGTGATGGCTACACCTTC
TRBV6-4	TRBD2	TRBJ2-7	-	16	CASSDSSRLADYEQYF	TGTGCCAGCAGTGACTCGAGTCGGCTAGCGGATTACGAGCAGTACTTC
TRBV10-3	-	TRBJ2-7	few	15	CAISESQGRPYEQYF	TGTGCCATCAGTGAGTCACAGGGGAGGCCCTACGAGCAGTACTTC
TRBV5-6	TRBD1	TRBJ1-1	once	15	CASSYTGGTRSEAFF	TGTGCCAGCAGCTACACAGGGGGAACGCGGTCTGAAGCTTTCTTT
TRBV7-9	-	TRBJ2-1	-	14	CASSLVTGSNEQFF	TGTGCCAGCAGCTTAGTCACAGGGAGCAATGAGCAGTTCTTC
TRBV7-9	TRBD1	TRBJ1-5	-	19	CASSLGDREGRVSNQPQHF	TGTGCCAGCAGCTTAGGGGACAGGGAAGGGCGTGTTAGCAATCAGCCCCAGCATTTT
TRBV6-5	-	TRBJ1-2	-	13	CASSRDLNYGYTF	TGTGCCAGCAGTCGGGATTTAAACTATGGCTACACCTTC
TRBV10-3	TRBD2	TRBJ2-2	-	15	CAIRPSGRGTGELFF	TGTGCCATCAGGCCCAGCGGGAGAGGAACCGGGGAGCTGTTTTTT
TRBV5-1	-	TRBJ1-2	once	16	CASSSFTGGANYGYTF	TGCGCCAGCAGCTCATTTACGGGGGGCGCTAACTATGGCTACACCTTC
TRBV7-3	-	TRBJ2-2	-	14	CASSRTTNTGELFF	TGTGCCAGCAGCCGGACAACGAACACCGGGGAGCTGTTTTTT
TRBV18	TRBD1	TRBJ1-1	-	13	CASSPPGGTEAFF	TGTGCCAGCTCACCCCCAGGGGGCACTGAAGCTTTCTTT
TRBV5-1	-	TRBJ2-7	-	14	CASSLSSGNNEQYF	TGCGCCAGCAGCTTGAGTTCGGGGAACAACGAGCAGTACTTC
TRBV5-5	-	TRBJ2-6	-	15	CASSFRGSGANVLTF	TGTGCCAGCAGCTTTCGGGGGAGTGGGGCCAACGTCCTGACTTTC
TRBV28	TRBD2	TRBJ2-3	few	16	CASRRWGTTSTDTQYF	TGTGCCAGCAGGCGTTGGGGGACTACAAGCACAGATACGCAGTATTTT
TRBV5-1	TRBD1	TRBJ1-2	few	19	CASSLAARDRGRRGYGYTF	TGCGCCAGCAGCTTGGCGGCCCGGGACAGGGGGCGCCGGGGCTATGGCTACACCTTC
TRBV9	-	TRBJ2-1	-	14	CATSRGEDYNEQFF	TGTGCCACCTCCCGAGGTGAGGACTACAATGAGCAGTTCTTC
TRBV7-6	TRBD1	TRBJ2-7	-	14	CASSLEGQGGEQYF	TGTGCCAGCAGCTTAGAGGGACAGGGGGGCGAGCAGTACTTC
TRBV18	-	TRBJ1-1	once	15	CASSPARSGETEAFF	TGTGCCAGCTCACCCGCGAGATCTGGGGAGACTGAAGCTTTCTTT
TRBV7-9	TRBD2	TRBJ2-1	few	16	CASSLGTSGSKHEQFF	TGTGCCAGCAGCTTAGGGACTAGCGGGAGTAAACATGAGCAGTTCTTC
TRBV28	-	TRBJ1-2	-	13	CATKEGRFYGYTF	TGTGCCACCAAGGAGGGCAGATTCTATGGCTACACCTTC
TRBV27	-	TRBJ2-5	once	14	CASRTGVFGGTQYF	TGTGCCAGCAGGACGGGAGTCTTCGGAGGGACCCAGTACTTC
TRBV27	TRBD2	TRBJ2-3	few	14	CASSPSGGTDTQYF	TGTGCCAGCAGTCCCTCGGGGGGAACAGATACGCAGTATTTT
TRBV19	-	TRBJ1-5	many	13	CASSNRGNQPQHF	TGTGCCAGTAGTAATAGGGGAAATCAGCCCCAGCATTTT
TRBV20-1	-	TRBJ2-1	-	11	CSEGRLGEQFF	TGCAGTGAGGGGAGGCTGGGGGAGCAGTTCTTC
TRBV19	-	TRBJ2-2	-	15	CASSIQQGGAGELFF	TGTGCCAGTAGTATACAACAGGGTGGTGCCGGGGAGCTGTTTTTT
TRBV5-1	-	TRBJ2-1	-	13	CASSLVEWNEQFF	TGCGCCAGCAGCTTGGTGGAGTGGAATGAGCAGTTCTTC
TRBV6-5	TRBD1	TRBJ1-1	few	15	CASSYSDRVDTEAFF	TGTGCCAGCAGTTACTCCGACAGGGTTGACACTGAAGCTTTCTTT
TRBV15	-	TRBJ1-3	few	14	CATSRDRSGNTIYF	TGTGCCACCAGCAGAGACAGATCTGGAAACACCATATATTTT
TRBV29-1	-	TRBJ2-7	-	11	CSVITGSEQYF	TGCAGCGTCATTACAGGGAGCGAGCAGTACTTC
TRBV2	-	TRBJ2-7	-	14	CASSEAHRVDEQYF	TGTGCCAGCAGTGAAGCGCACAGGGTCGACGAGCAGTACTTC
TRBV7-3	TRBD1	TRBJ1-1	few	13	CASSPDRRAEAFF	TGTGCCAGCAGCCCGGACAGGAGGGCTGAAGCTTTCTTT
TRBV2	-	TRBJ1-4	-	14	CASSVQGLNEKLFF	TGTGCCAGCAGTGTCCAGGGGCTTAATGAAAAACTGTTTTTT
TRBV5-1	-	TRBJ1-2	-	13	CASSLQDSYGYTF	TGCGCCAGCAGCTTGCAGGACAGCTATGGCTACACCTTC
TRBV9	-	TRBJ2-6	once	16	CASSVVAGSGANVLTF	TGTGCCAGCAGCGTAGTTGCGGGCAGTGGGGCCAACGTCCTGACTTTC
TRBV6-6	TRBD2	TRBJ2-1	-	16	CASSPSSGSSYNEQFF	TGTGCCAGCAGCCCGTCTAGCGGGAGCTCCTACAATGAGCAGTTCTTC
TRBV5-1	TRBD1	TRBJ2-5	-	14	CASSPGTGPETQYF	TGCGCCAGCAGCCCGGGGACAGGCCCAGAGACCCAGTACTTC
TRBV2	-	TRBJ1-1	-	14	CASTAATVNTEAFF	TGTGCCAGCACCGCCGCCACAGTGAACACTGAAGCTTTCTTT